This record covers a single TCR beta chain. The antigen remains unidentified. The authors made the TRB cDNA libraries by 5' RACE using UMI labels. TCRdb re-called the 5' RACE reads; one entry per CDR3 protein, DNA not given. In total, the table holds some 140,000 distinct CDR3 sequences. CDR1 MDHEN and CDR2 SYDVKM come from the germline V gene. CDR3 length: 13 residues. This specimen belongs to a study of CXCR3-negative and CXCR3-positive naive CD8 T cells. Study-wide findings and caveats: For naive cells, CXCR3-negative and CXCR3-positive subsets had similar TRBV-TRBJ usage; for memory cells, usage differed. CXCR3-positive naive cells had more hydrophobic TRB CDR3s than CXCR3-negative naive cells.

The chain uses TRBV28 and TRBJ2-7; TCRdb's D gene call, TRBD1, goes unchecked for lack of DNA. The origin of this receptor is a human donor in good health. Some clones in this sample may be carry-over from other donors' samples. The sample was naive CXCR3+ CD8+ T cells from blood. The subset denotes: CD45RO-CCR7+CD27+CD95- naive CD8+ T cells expressing CXCR3 (TNR3+). The CDR3 sequence: CASTMTGAREQYF.